The 15 T cell receptor beta chains below all came from one sample that was sequenced in a study of CD4 T cells in relation to SARS-CoV-2 and coronaviruses. Their target antigens are unknown. Produced via immunoSEQ multiplex PCR; TCRdb's table is partial and in-frame only. The sample has approximately 43,000 clones; about 80% are singletons. Sample: naive CD4+ T cells from PBMCs, cultured in vitro. The sample's subset: naive CD4+ T cells isolated by negative enrichment. The origin of the receptors is an adult with COVID-19.

The chain joins TRBV6-1 to TRBJ1-2, with a possible D match to TRBD1 (6 bases). Germline CDR1 MNHNS, CDR2 SASEGT. The V end lost 1 base, the J end lost 7 bases, and 7 bases lay between the germline ends. CDR3 length: 12 amino acids. Written as DNA, the CDR3 is TGTGCCAGCAGTGAAGTGGGGGCTGGCTACACCTTC. Its protein is CASSEVGAGYTF.

V and J are TRBV7-8 and TRBJ1-6; D call uncertain. Trimming took off 5 bases at V and 7 bases at J, with 18 bases between the two ends. The CDR3 covers 16 residues. CDR1 and CDR2 (germline): SGHVS, FQNEAQ. CDR3 DNA: TGTGCCAGCAGCCTATTTTCCCTGCTTGGGAATTCACCCCTCCACTTT. Translated: CASSLFSLLGNSPLHF.

The chain is built from TRBV5-4 and TRBJ1-3; 8 nucleotides line up with TRBD1. Germline V lookup: CDR1 SGHNT, CDR2 YYREEE (reference sequence). This CDR3 is built from 17 residues. V lost 3 bases and J lost 0; bases outside the gene matches: 8. This CDR3 is CASSSKDRDISGNTIYF. The CDR3 DNA sequence: TGTGCCAGCAGCTCCAAGGACAGGGATATCTCTGGAAACACCATATATTTT.

The chain carries TRBV30 and TRBJ2-2; 7 bases map to TRBD2. CDR3 size: 16 residues. Germline V gene sequence: CDR1 GTSNPN, CDR2 SVGIG (reference sequence). With V trimmed by 1 base and J by 5 bases, 10 bases remained unmatched. CDR3 loop: CAWSGEAGVGTGELFF. CDR3 nucleotide sequence: TGTGCCTGGAGTGGAGAGGCGGGAGTCGGGACCGGGGAGCTGTTTTTT. Full variable domain (rest looked up from reference TRBV30 and TRBJ2-2): SQTIHQWPATLVQPVGSPLSLECTVEGTSNPNLYWYRQAAGRGLQLLFYSVGIGQISSEVPQNLSASRPQDRQFILSSKKLLLSDSGFYLCAWSGEAGVGTGELFFGEGSRLTVL.

This chain connects TRBV6-5 to TRBJ2-3, with D uncertain. This CDR3 spans 14 amino acids. CDR1 and CDR2 from the germline V gene are MNHEY and SVGAGI. The V and J ends lost 3 bases and 0 bases respectively, with 7 bases between them. The chain's CDR3 is CASSYDPSTDTQYF. DNA for the CDR3: TGTGCCAGCAGTTATGACCCAAGCACAGATACGCAGTATTTT.

This chain connects TRBV10-3 to TRBJ2-1; D is perhaps TRBD2 (5 bases). This CDR3 is built from 15 residues. Germline CDR1 and CDR2: ENHRY and SYGVKD. Trimming cost V 7 bases and J 0 bases, with 13 bases left between them. CDR3 in amino acids: CAIKDRGSSYNEQFF. The CDR3 DNA is TGTGCCATCAAGGATCGTGGGAGCTCCTACAATGAGCAGTTCTTC.

This clone was seen a single time. This chain uses TRBV28 with TRBJ2-3; 7 nucleotides line up with TRBD1. The germline V gene has CDR1 MDHEN and CDR2 SYDVKM. The J segment lost 14 bases and the V segment lost 7 bases, leaving 9 bases of the junction unmatched. The CDR3 runs to 11 residues. CDR3 coding DNA: TGTGCCAGCACCTCTGGGAACAGGGGGTATTTT. Protein product: CASTSGNRGYF. Together with reference TRBV28 and TRBJ2-3, the CDR3 gives the full variable domain: DVKVTQSSRYLVKRTGEKVFLECVQDMDHENMFWYRQDPGLGLRLIYFSYDVKMKEKGDIPEGYSVSREKKERFSLILESASTNQTSMYLCASTSGNRGYFGPGTRLTVL.

This clone was detected only once. The chain carries TRBV2 and TRBJ1-3; D is undetermined. V lost 6 bases and J 0 bases, leaving 12 bases between the germline ends. Germline V gene sequence: CDR1 SNHLY, CDR2 FYNNEI. This CDR3 has 15 residues. The DNA for the CDR3 is TGTGCCAGCAGCCGAACTGGGAGCTCTGGAAACACCATATATTTT. Amino acid sequence: CASSRTGSSGNTIYF.

The genes are TRBV5-6 and TRBJ2-2; perhaps TRBD2 as D (6 bases). Germline V gives CDR1 SGHDT, CDR2 YYEEEE. V was shortened by 6 bases and J by 4 bases, with 19 bases between the two germline ends. This CDR3 has 16 amino acids. The CDR3: CASTFFATGATGELFF. The CDR3, as DNA: TGTGCCAGCACCTTTTTCGCGACGGGAGCCACCGGGGAGCTGTTTTTT. Variable domain in full (rest from reference TRBV5-6 and TRBJ2-2): DAGVTQSPTHLIKTRGQQVTLRCSPKSGHDTVSWYQQALGQGPQFIFQYYEEEERQRGNFPDRFSGHQFPNYSSELNVNALLLGDSALYLCASTFFATGATGELFFGEGSRLTVL.

The CDR3 DNA follows: TGTGCCAGCAGCCTCTCCCGGGCTACAGACGAGCAGTACTTC. It yields the protein CASSLSRATDEQYF. The chain employs TRBV3-1 (or the pseudogene TRBV3-2) and TRBJ2-7; D remains unclear. CDR1 and CDR2 (germline): LGHDT, YNNKEL (reference sequence). V lost 4 bases and J lost 5, with 15 bases in between. The CDR3 consists of 14 residues.

The DNA of the CDR3 is TGCGCCAGCAGTGAGCCGGGGATAGATACGCAGTATTTT. Protein product: CASSEPGIDTQYF. V is TRBV10-1 and J is TRBJ2-3, with D possibly TRBD2 on 5 matching bases. Germline V lookup: CDR1 WNHNN, CDR2 SYGVQD (reference sequence). Trimming stripped 2 bases from V and 5 bases from J, with 8 bases between. The CDR3 runs to 13 residues.

Here the CDR3 DNA reads TGTGCCAGCAGCGTATCTCCGGGAGGCAATGAGCAGTTCTTC. Its protein is CASSVSPGGNEQFF. V is TRBV9 and J is TRBJ2-1; 7 bases match TRBD2. The junction had 4 bases not matched to a gene; V was cut back by 1 base and J by 6 bases. Germline V lookup: CDR1 SGDLS, CDR2 YYNGEE. The CDR3 has 14 amino acids.

The V gene is TRBV7-9, the J gene TRBJ1-6; possibly TRBD1 for D (5 bases). CDR3 length equals 15 residues. Germline CDR1 reads SEHNR; CDR2 reads FQNEAQ (reference sequence). V lost 6 bases and J lost 5, with 14 bases in between. The CDR3 DNA follows: TGTGCCAGCAGACGCGAGACAGTAAATAATTCACCCCTCCACTTT. Translating it yields CASRRETVNNSPLHF.

The rearrangement uses TRBV28 and TRBJ1-5; D is ambiguous. V was pared by 2 bases and J by 0 bases, with 11 bases between. The CDR3 has 16 amino acids. Germline loops: CDR1 MDHEN, CDR2 SYDVKM. Written as DNA, the CDR3 is TGTGCCAGCAGTTTACAGGTAACGATTAGCAATCAGCCCCAGCATTTT. The encoded protein is CASSLQVTISNQPQHF. The whole variable domain, filled in from reference TRBV28 and TRBJ1-5, reads DVKVTQSSRYLVKRTGEKVFLECVQDMDHENMFWYRQDPGLGLRLIYFSYDVKMKEKGDIPEGYSVSREKKERFSLILESASTNQTSMYLCASSLQVTISNQPQHFGDGTRLSIL.

V usage is TRBV6-2 or TRBV6-3 and J usage is TRBJ1-2; D call uncertain. The CDR3 runs 12 residues. V lost 4 bases and J 4 bases, leaving 7 bases between the germline ends. CDR1 and CDR2 from the germline V gene are MNHEY and SVGEGT. CDR3 sequence reads: CASSSSLYGYTF. In nucleotides, the CDR3 is TGTGCCAGCAGTTCGTCTCTCTATGGCTACACCTTC.